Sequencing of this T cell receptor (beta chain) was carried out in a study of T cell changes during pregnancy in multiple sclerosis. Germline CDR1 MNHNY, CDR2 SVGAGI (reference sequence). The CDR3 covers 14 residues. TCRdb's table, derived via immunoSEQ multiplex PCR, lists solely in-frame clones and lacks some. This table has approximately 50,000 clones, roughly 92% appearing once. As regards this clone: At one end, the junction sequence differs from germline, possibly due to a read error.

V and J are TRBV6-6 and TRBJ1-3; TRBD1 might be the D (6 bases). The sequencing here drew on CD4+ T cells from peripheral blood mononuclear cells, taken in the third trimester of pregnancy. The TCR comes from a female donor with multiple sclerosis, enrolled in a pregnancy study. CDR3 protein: CASLKGGSVNTIYF. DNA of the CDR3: TGTGCCAGCCTCAAGGGGGGGTCTGTAAACACCATATATTTT.